This TCR beta chain appears in the sequencing data of a study of T cell changes during pregnancy in multiple sclerosis. Profiled with immunoSEQ multiplex PCR; TCRdb holds only in-frame clones, not every one. This table holds tens of thousands of clones, around nine tenths found once. There are 16 residues in the CDR3. Germline V CDR1 and CDR2: SGHRS, YFSETQ. Trimming took 4 bases from V and 8 from J; bases not matched to a gene: 7. The sequence was collected from a female donor with multiple sclerosis, enrolled in a pregnancy study. The chain uses TRBV5-1 and TRBJ2-2; 14 bases align to TRBD2. The sequencing here drew on peripheral blood, taken before pregnancy. The CDR3 reads CASSHGLAGGGGELFF. The CDR3 DNA follows: TGCGCCAGCAGCCACGGACTAGCGGGAGGCGGTGGGGAGCTGTTTTTT.